The T cell receptor beta chain under discussion was sequenced for a study of response to subunit inactivated influenza vaccine. Study conclusions and caveats: Authors suggested each seasonal flu vaccination may recruit only limited numbers of new T cells.

TCRdb reprocessed the RT-PCR reads with MiXCR, giving one entry per CDR3 protein. Counted here are more than 450,000 distinct CDR3 sequences, 10% to 15% occurring once; the ten biggest clones make up more than 8.5%. A few counts support this clonotype. Its target is unknown. Trimming removed 2 bases from V and 0 bases from J; junction bases left unmatched: 4. The length of the CDR3 is 14 residues. The germline V gene has CDR1 DFQATT and CDR2 SNEGSKA (reference sequence). This material consisted of PBMCs from blood, taken on the day of vaccination. This receptor was obtained from a man aged 45 to 65 who received an inactivated influenza vaccine. The V and J genes are TRBV20-1 and TRBJ2-7, with 7 nucleotides matching TRBD1. As DNA, the CDR3 is TGCAGTGCTAGAAGACGGACAGGCTCCTACGAGCAGTACTTC. Translating it yields CSARRRTGSYEQYF.